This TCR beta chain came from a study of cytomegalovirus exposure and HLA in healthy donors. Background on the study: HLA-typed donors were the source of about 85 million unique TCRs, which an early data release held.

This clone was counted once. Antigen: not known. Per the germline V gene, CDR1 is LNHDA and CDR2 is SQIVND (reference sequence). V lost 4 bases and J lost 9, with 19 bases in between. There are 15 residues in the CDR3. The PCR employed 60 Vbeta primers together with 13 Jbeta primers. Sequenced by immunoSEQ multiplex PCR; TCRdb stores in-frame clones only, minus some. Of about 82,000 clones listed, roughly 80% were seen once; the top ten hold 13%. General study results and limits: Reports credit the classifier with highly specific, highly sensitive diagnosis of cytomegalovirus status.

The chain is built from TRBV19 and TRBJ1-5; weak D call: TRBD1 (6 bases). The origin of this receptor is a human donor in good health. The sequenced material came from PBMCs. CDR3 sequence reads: CASSTDRQVSRPQHF. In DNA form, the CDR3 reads TGTGCCAGTAGTACTGACCGACAGGTATCAAGGCCCCAGCATTTT.